This TCR beta chain was retrieved from a study of shared clonotypes between healthy human individuals. Across the study: Each donor's CD4 naive and CD4 memory cells filled three plates apiece, CD8 naive two, and CD8 memory one. Study-wide points: Large sequencing depth failed to make sorted-subset sequencing complete, rarefaction showed. Naive CD4 clonotypes were shared across several donors at 5% to 6%.

The CDR3 has 11 amino acids. Germline V gene data show CDR1 as DFQATT and CDR2 as SNEGSKA (reference sequence). Remarks on this clone: No antigen is known for it.

Clones were sequenced by immunoSEQ multiplex PCR, and TCRdb holds only the in-frame ones, with some missing. Among 2,500,000 or so clones listed, around 90% were seen once. Sequenced material: naive CD4+ T cells from PBMCs. Indicated subset: CD45RA+ positively selected. The sequence was collected from a man between 18 and 35 years old in good health. Some clones in this sample may be carry-over from other donors' samples. The chain links TRBV20-1 to TRBJ2-7; D call uncertain. For the CDR3, the DNA is TGCAGCCCCCTCAGCTCCTACGAGCAGTACTTC. Encoded protein: CSPLSSYEQYF.